Each of the 9 T cell receptor beta chains below was sequenced from the same sample in a study of regulatory T cells in long-lasting Graves disease. Time point reported: newly diagnosed GD, antithyroid drugs for less than 3 months. Construction of the TCR library relied on RNA isolated from PBMCs. According to the study, TCR beta libraries were built with iRepertoire HTBI primers and CDR3-region Arm-PCR. Via MiXCR, TCRdb re-called the multiplex PCR reads, giving one row per CDR3 protein. The sample includes a few hundred thousand distinct CDR3 sequences, 12% of them seen just once. These sequences were also reported in another study, on T cells in Graves' hyperthyroidism and ophthalmopathy.

The sample here was peripheral blood mononuclear cells (PBMCs), taken at new diagnosis, from a patient treated with antithyroid drugs. The source is a woman younger than 30 with Graves disease.

This clonotype was recorded many times. The chain links TRBV27 to TRBJ2-2; no clear D gene. Per germline, CDR1 MNHEY and CDR2 SMNVEV (reference sequence). Trimming removed 7 bases at V and 2 bases at J, with 20 bases between. This CDR3 has 17 amino acids. The CDR3 nucleotides are TGTGCCAGCACTAGGGTTATTGATCTTGAAAACACCGGGGAGCTGTTTTTT. Protein: CASTRVIDLENTGELFF.

This clonotype was seen many times. The chain joins TRBV6-1 to TRBJ2-4; D gene uncertain. V dropped 2 bases and J dropped 7 bases, with 6 bases sitting between them. The length of the CDR3 is 12 residues. Germline CDR1 and CDR2: MNHNS and SASEGT. The CDR3 is CASSESRNIQYF. CDR3 DNA sequence: TGTGCCAGCAGTGAATCCAGGAACATTCAGTACTTC.

The V gene is TRBV28, the J gene TRBJ2-1, with no clear D. Germline CDR1 is MDHEN and CDR2 is SYDVKM. This CDR3 is built from 13 residues. The V gene lost 7 bases and the J gene lost 8 bases, with 15 bases spanning the gap. The CDR3 here is CASNWNMGDEQFF. As DNA, the CDR3 is TGTGCCAGCAATTGGAATATGGGCGATGAGCAGTTCTTC. The whole variable domain, remainder taken from reference TRBV28 and TRBJ2-1, is DVKVTQSSRYLVKRTGEKVFLECVQDMDHENMFWYRQDPGLGLRLIYFSYDVKMKEKGDIPEGYSVSREKKERFSLILESASTNQTSMYLCASNWNMGDEQFFGPGTRLTVL.

This clonotype showed up just a few times. This sequence joins TRBV28 and TRBJ1-4; D is undetermined. The CDR3 spans 16 residues. CDR1 MDHEN and CDR2 SYDVKM come from the germline V gene. V lost 4 bases and J 0 bases, leaving 12 bases between the germline ends. In DNA, the CDR3 is TGTGCCAGCAGTTCCTCCGAGCGGGCAACTAATGAAAAACTGTTTTTT. Translated, it gives CASSSSERATNEKLFF.

This chain uses TRBV9 with TRBJ2-3; D perhaps matches TRBD2 (5 bases). CDR3 length: 13 residues. V lost 3 bases to trimming and J lost 5 bases, with 10 bases between them. Germline assignment: CDR1 SGDLS and CDR2 YYNGEE. Here the CDR3 DNA reads TGTGCCAGCAGCGCCTTCGGAGGAGATACGCAGTATTTT. Its translation is CASSAFGGDTQYF. Filled out from reference TRBV9 and TRBJ2-3, the complete variable domain reads DSGVTQTPKHLITATGQRVTLRCSPRSGDLSVYWYQQSLDQGLQFLIQYYNGEERAKGNILERFSAQQFPDLHSELNLSSLELGDSALYFCASSAFGGDTQYFGPGTRLTVL.

This clonotype was seen many times. The V and J genes are TRBV12-3 or TRBV12-4 and TRBJ1-2, with D perhaps matching TRBD1 (6 bases). This CDR3 is built from 16 residues. The ends were cut back, 4 bases at V and 3 bases at J, with 18 bases in the middle. In DNA, the CDR3 is TGTGCCAGCAGTTCTTACAGGGCCGGGGGCGACTATGGCTACACCTTC. It codes for CASSSYRAGGDYGYTF.

Many counts were recorded for this clonotype. This chain links TRBV15 with TRBJ2-7; TRBD1 agrees at 9 bases. Trimming cost V 3 bases and J 3 bases; bases outside gene matches: 9. This CDR3 is built from 16 residues. Germline values: CDR1 LNHNV, CDR2 YYDKDF (reference sequence). The CDR3 DNA sequence: TGTGCCACCAGCAGGGGCACTCCGGGACAGGGCTACGAGCAGTACTTC. This gives the protein CATSRGTPGQGYEQYF. The entire variable domain, with the rest obtained from reference TRBV15 and TRBJ2-7, is as follows: DAMVIQNPRYQVTQFGKPVTLSCSQTLNHNVMYWYQQKSSQAPKLLFHYYDKDFNNEADTPDNFQSRRPNTSFCFLDIRSPGLGDTAMYLCATSRGTPGQGYEQYFGPGTRLTVT.

This clonotype was recorded at least ten times. V usage is TRBV7-2 and J usage is TRBJ1-1, with a tentative D call TRBD1 (6 bases). Trimming shortened V by 2 bases and J by 5 bases, and 9 bases separated the two germline ends. This CDR3 is built from 13 residues. The germline CDR1 and CDR2 sequences are SGHTA and FQGNSA. CDR3 nucleotide sequence: TGTGCCAGCAGCTTAAACAGGGAAACTGAAGCTTTCTTT. Protein product: CASSLNRETEAFF. The full variable domain, its missing parts supplied by reference TRBV7-2 and TRBJ1-1, is GAGVSQSPSNKVTEKGKDVELRCDPISGHTALYWYRQSLGQGLEFLIYFQGNSAPDKSGLPSDRFSAERTGGSVSTLTIQRTQQEDSAVYLCASSLNRETEAFFGQGTRLTVV.

This clonotype was seen ten or more times. V gene TRBV6-1 combines with J gene TRBJ2-1, with 8 bases lining up with TRBD2. CDR1 MNHNS and CDR2 SASEGT come from the germline V gene. Trimming at V came to 8 bases and at J to 9 bases, leaving 21 bases not matched to a gene. The CDR3 runs to 17 residues. The CDR3 DNA reads TGTGCCAGCTCCCGGCCAGCGGGGGCGGCAACCTTCAGTGAGCAGTTCTTC. Protein: CASSRPAGAATFSEQFF.